Listed below are T cell receptor beta chains from one sample, sequenced in a study of cytomegalovirus exposure and HLA in healthy donors. Generated by immunoSEQ multiplex PCR, the TCRdb table keeps only in-frame clones and is missing some. This sample carries 230,000 or so clones, 85% to 90% of them seen once, and the ten largest clones take around 3%. The sample taken for sequencing was PBMCs. The receptor set was obtained from a woman younger than 35 in good health and CMV-seronegative. Each CDR3 is given with its conserved first and last residue. D genes are given only for firm matches. Only some rows state a clone size, as once, few, many or a class for expanded clones.

j_call d_call clone_size v_call cdr3_aa cdr3_nt
TRBJ1-2 NA NA TRBV7-9 CASSLNGGNGYTF TGTGCCAGCAGCTTAAATGGGGGCAACGGCTACACCTTC
TRBJ2-1 TRBD2 NA TRBV7-8 CASRTSGRAGQFF TGTGCCAGCAGAACTAGCGGGAGGGCCGGTCAGTTCTTC
TRBJ1-2 NA NA TRBV6-6 CASSYRGGEGYTF TGTGCCAGCAGTTACCGAGGAGGGGAAGGCTACACCTTC
TRBJ2-5 NA NA TRBV28 CASSLSRGAGKETQYF TGTGCCAGCAGTTTATCACGTGGGGCTGGAAAAGAGACCCAGTACTTC
TRBJ1-1 TRBD1 NA TRBV5-1 CASSLLKGANTEAFF TGCGCCAGCAGCTTGCTTAAGGGGGCCAACACTGAAGCTTTCTTT
TRBJ1-1 NA NA TRBV29-1 CSDLQSGDTEAFF TGCAGCGACCTACAAAGCGGGGACACTGAAGCTTTCTTT
TRBJ1-5 TRBD1 few TRBV30 CAWSPTGVNQPQHF TGTGCCTGGAGTCCGACAGGGGTAAATCAGCCCCAGCATTTT
TRBJ1-1 TRBD1 NA TRBV5-1 CASSTDRGRTEAFF TGCGCCAGCAGCACGGACAGGGGGCGGACTGAAGCTTTCTTT
TRBJ2-7 NA NA TRBV27 CASSLFQTPSYEQYF TGTGCCAGCAGTTTATTTCAGACTCCCTCCTACGAGCAGTACTTC
TRBJ1-3 NA once TRBV18 CASSHLKETFSGNTIYF TGTGCCAGCTCACACCTAAAGGAGACTTTCTCTGGAAACACCATATATTTT
TRBJ1-2 NA NA TRBV4-3 CASSQESQGISGYTF TGCGCCAGCAGCCAAGAAAGCCAGGGGATCAGTGGCTACACCTTC
TRBJ2-5 NA NA TRBV4-2 CASSQGAGWGPGQETQYF TGTGCCAGCAGCCAAGGAGCGGGTTGGGGCCCAGGCCAAGAGACCCAGTACTTC
TRBJ2-1 NA NA TRBV7-2 CASSLGLGYEQFF TGTGCCAGCAGCTTAGGACTTGGGTATGAGCAGTTCTTC
TRBJ1-5 NA NA TRBV30 CAWSVHGNQPQHF TGTGCCTGGAGTGTACACGGGAACCAGCCCCAGCATTTT
TRBJ2-7 NA NA TRBV15 CATSRDSGGSYEQYF TGTGCCACCAGCAGAGATAGCGGTGGATCCTACGAGCAGTACTTC
TRBJ2-6 TRBD2 NA TRBV2 CASSETGGSLVRANVLTF TGTGCCAGCAGTGAGACGGGGGGATCCCTTGTCCGGGCCAACGTCCTGACTTTC
TRBJ1-1 TRBD1 NA TRBV5-4 CASSSGTGIEAFF TGTGCCAGCAGTTCGGGGACAGGGATTGAAGCTTTCTTT
TRBJ1-1 NA NA TRBV7-9 CASSEPGGQHTEAFF TGTGCCAGCAGCGAACCGGGGGGTCAGCACACTGAAGCTTTCTTT
TRBJ1-1 NA once TRBV5-6 CASSLSGEVAFF TGTGCCAGCAGCTTATCCGGGGAGGTAGCTTTCTTT
TRBJ2-7 TRBD2 NA TRBV11-2 CASSLLGTSDHEQYF TGTGCCAGCAGCTTACTAGGGACTAGCGACCACGAGCAGTACTTC
TRBJ2-1 TRBD2 NA TRBV18 CASSPLAGGYNEQFF TGTGCCAGCTCACCACTAGCGGGAGGCTACAATGAGCAGTTCTTC
TRBJ2-3 TRBD2 NA TRBV5-8 CASSLVLAGGLTSTDTQYF TGTGCCAGCAGCTTGGTACTAGCGGGAGGCCTAACAAGCACAGATACGCAGTATTTT
TRBJ2-1 NA NA TRBV5-1 CASSLDTYNEQFF TGCGCCAGCAGCTTGGACACCTACAATGAGCAGTTCTTC
TRBJ2-7 TRBD1 NA TRBV28 CASTLLGTDPYEQYF TGTGCCAGCACTTTGCTCGGGACAGACCCCTACGAGCAGTACTTC
TRBJ2-1 TRBD2 NA TRBV27 CASSFVSGRPLWVEQFF TGTGCCAGCAGTTTCGTTAGCGGGAGGCCCCTATGGGTTGAGCAGTTCTTC
TRBJ2-3 TRBD2 NA TRBV27 CASSFSASGTDTQYF TGTGCCAGCAGTTTCTCGGCTAGCGGAACAGATACGCAGTATTTT
TRBJ2-1 NA once TRBV7-8 CASSLRLAGAEQFF TGTGCCAGCAGCTTACGACTAGCAGGGGCTGAGCAGTTCTTC
TRBJ2-7 TRBD1 once TRBV7-2 CASSLAFRRDRTGPTYEQYF TGTGCCAGCAGCTTAGCGTTTAGGAGAGATCGGACAGGTCCTACCTACGAGCAGTACTTC
TRBJ2-7 NA NA TRBV7-9 CASSPPFGDSYEQYF TGTGCCAGCAGCCCCCCTTTTGGAGACTCCTACGAGCAGTACTTC
TRBJ2-1 TRBD2 NA TRBV7-8 CASSLEASGRREKYNEQFF TGTGCCAGCAGCTTAGAGGCTAGCGGGAGGAGGGAGAAATACAATGAGCAGTTCTTC
TRBJ1-1 NA NA TRBV7-9 CASSRSMLNTEAFF TGTGCCAGCAGCCGGAGTATGCTGAACACTGAAGCTTTCTTT
TRBJ2-1 TRBD2 NA TRBV30 CAWSAGTTFHNEQFF TGTGCCTGGAGTGCCGGGACTACCTTCCACAATGAGCAGTTCTTC
TRBJ1-2 TRBD1 NA TRBV6-5 CASTFRGEGYTF TGTGCCAGCACTTTCAGGGGGGAGGGCTACACCTTC
TRBJ2-7 TRBD1 few TRBV27 CASSLSTGFPHEQYF TGTGCCAGCAGTTTATCGACAGGGTTCCCCCACGAGCAGTACTTC
TRBJ2-3 TRBD2 once TRBV4-1 CASRSSGTSEKQYF TGCGCCAGCAGGAGTAGCGGGACCTCCGAGAAGCAGTATTTT
TRBJ2-7 TRBD1 few TRBV7-2 CASSPGTGIEQYF TGTGCCAGCAGTCCCGGGACAGGGATCGAGCAGTACTTC
TRBJ2-7 NA NA TRBV6-5 CASSYSRDSAYEQYF TGTGCCAGCAGTTACTCGAGGGACTCAGCCTACGAGCAGTACTTC
TRBJ2-7 TRBD2 NA TRBV27 CASSSRTSGKGEQYF TGTGCCAGCAGTAGCCGGACTAGCGGGAAGGGTGAGCAGTACTTC
TRBJ2-1 NA NA TRBV5-6 CASSLGEFPNSYNEQFF TGTGCCAGCAGCTTGGGTGAGTTCCCGAACTCCTACAATGAGCAGTTCTTC